These 20 T cell receptor beta chains originate from one sample sequenced in a study of cytomegalovirus exposure and HLA in healthy donors. The PCR contained 60 Vbeta and 13 Jbeta primers. Profiled with immunoSEQ multiplex PCR; TCRdb holds only in-frame clones, not every one. This table holds about 190,000 clones, 79% found once. Sequenced input: PBMCs. These receptors came from a woman aged 18 to 35 in good health and CMV-seronegative.

The chain recombines TRBV5-1 with TRBJ1-1; weak D call: TRBD1 (5 bases). V dropped 3 bases and J dropped 3 bases, with 12 bases sitting between them. In germline, CDR1 is SGHRS, CDR2 YFSETQ. The CDR3 covers 14 residues. The CDR3, as DNA: TGCGCCAGCAGCTCCCACAGCAGGGACACTGAAGCTTTCTTT. Translating gives CASSSHSRDTEAFF. Complete variable domain (other parts from reference TRBV5-1 and TRBJ1-1): KAGVTQTPRYLIKTRGQQVTLSCSPISGHRSVSWYQQTPGQGLQFLFEYFSETQRNKGNFPGRFSGRQFSNSRSEMNVSTLELGDSALYLCASSSHSRDTEAFFGQGTRLTVV.

The chain carries TRBV4-1 and TRBJ1-1; TRBD1 matches 7 bases. CDR3 length: 15 amino acids. The germline V gene has CDR1 MGHRA and CDR2 YSYEKL. V shed 1 base and J 0 bases; nucleotides not matched to a gene: 2. The CDR3 nucleotides read TGCGCCAGCAGCCAAGGACAGGGTATGAACACTGAAGCTTTCTTT. Its protein product is CASSQGQGMNTEAFF.

This clone was picked up a small number of times. The rearrangement joins TRBV29-1 to TRBJ2-1; 7 bases line up with TRBD2. In germline, CDR1 is SQVTM, CDR2 ANQGSEA. V shed 3 bases and J 0 bases; nucleotides not matched to a gene: 8. The CDR3 spans 16 residues. This chain's CDR3 is CSVEGGGSGSYNEQFF. In nucleotides, the CDR3 is TGCAGCGTTGAGGGGGGGGGTTCGGGCTCCTACAATGAGCAGTTCTTC.

The chain couples TRBV15 to TRBJ2-7, with 7 bases identical to TRBD2. The CDR3 totals 15 residues. J gave up 2 bases and V 0 bases, and 4 bases lay outside the gene matches. Germline V gene data show CDR1 as LNHNV and CDR2 as YYDKDF (reference sequence). CDR3 loop: CATSRDWGGAYEQYF. CDR3 nucleotides: TGTGCCACCAGCAGAGACTGGGGGGGTGCCTACGAGCAGTACTTC.

This clone was counted between two and nine times. V and J are TRBV7-8 and TRBJ2-2; 9 bases line up with TRBD2. The CDR3 runs 15 residues. CDR1 is SGHVS and CDR2 is FQNEAQ in the germline V gene. With V trimmed by 5 bases and J by 2 bases, 3 bases remained unmatched. CDR3 region: CASSRLAVNTGELFF. In DNA form, the CDR3 reads TGTGCCAGCAGCCGACTAGCGGTAAACACCGGGGAGCTGTTTTTT. Full variable domain (remainder filled in from reference TRBV7-8 and TRBJ2-2): GAGVSQSPRYKVAKRGQDVALRCDPISGHVSLFWYQQALGQGPEFLTYFQNEAQLDKSGLPSDRFFAERPEGSVSTLKIQRTQQEDSAVYLCASSRLAVNTGELFFGEGSRLTVL.

This sequence joins TRBV6-4 and TRBJ2-3; D is perhaps TRBD1 (5 bases). Trimming stripped 4 bases from V and 2 bases from J, with 10 bases between. This CDR3 is 14 amino acids long. CDR1 is MRHNA and CDR2 is SNTAGT in the germline V gene. The CDR3 sequence: CASSAGYDTDTQYF. CDR3 bases: TGTGCCAGCAGTGCAGGGTATGACACAGATACGCAGTATTTT.

V is TRBV27 and J is TRBJ2-3, with D possibly being TRBD2 (6 bases). The CDR3 covers 14 residues. Germline assignment: CDR1 MNHEY and CDR2 SMNVEV (reference sequence). V was shortened by 5 bases and J by 1 base, with 10 bases between the two germline ends. The CDR3 spells CASSHWGGTDTQYF. The CDR3, as DNA: TGTGCCAGCAGTCATTGGGGGGGCACAGATACGCAGTATTTT.

This chain connects TRBV7-2 to TRBJ2-7; 7 bases agree with TRBD1. The V gene's germline CDR1 is SGHTA and CDR2 FQGNSA. This CDR3 region has 17 residues. V gave up 4 bases and J gave up 2 bases; unmatched junction bases: 14. CDR3 residues: CASSSHQLTGSPYEQYF. CDR3 DNA: TGTGCCAGCAGCTCCCACCAATTGACAGGGAGTCCCTACGAGCAGTACTTC.

This CDR3 is CASSLGGGQGEQYF. The CDR3 nucleotides are TGTGCCAGCAGCTTAGGCGGGGGTCAGGGCGAGCAGTACTTC. The chain recombines TRBV11-3 with TRBJ2-7; 7 bases line up with TRBD2. The germline gives CDR1 SGHNT, CDR2 YENEEA. The CDR3 sequence is 14 residues long. V was pared by 1 base and J by 6 bases, with 6 bases of the junction left unmatched.

This clone was detected a few times. The genes are TRBV19 and TRBJ2-5; 10 bases fit TRBD1. CDR1 is LNHDA, CDR2 SQIVND, per germline (reference sequence). The CDR3 has 16 residues. Losses at the gene ends were 6 bases for V and 4 bases for J; bases not matched to a gene: 11. As DNA, the CDR3 is TGTGCCAGTAGGACCAATATCGGACAGGGGGGAGAGACCCAGTACTTC. As protein: CASRTNIGQGGETQYF.

The chain links TRBV15 to TRBJ2-3; 13 nucleotides align to TRBD2. CDR1 and CDR2 (germline): LNHNV, YYDKDF (reference sequence). Trimming cost V 9 bases and J 3 bases; bases outside gene matches: 6. The CDR3 contains 15 residues. The CDR3 coding sequence is TGTGCCACAAGCCGGACTAGCGGGGGAACAGATACGCAGTATTTT. Its protein is CATSRTSGGTDTQYF.

This clone turned up a few times. The chain joins TRBV6-1 to TRBJ2-7; a possible D gene is TRBD1 (6 bases). The CDR3 sequence is 15 residues long. Germline-derived CDR1 and CDR2 are MNHNS and SASEGT. The V end was cut by 6 bases, the J end by 1 base, with 16 bases between. CDR3 sequence reads: CASREPGTNSYEQYF. As DNA, the CDR3 is TGTGCCAGCAGGGAACCCGGGACAAATTCCTACGAGCAGTACTTC.

This clone was picked up a small number of times. The chain recombines TRBV2 with TRBJ2-7; 8 bases map to TRBD1. Germline values: CDR1 SNHLY, CDR2 FYNNEI. The CDR3 extends over 14 amino acids. Germline trimming cut 4 bases from V and 2 bases from J; bases unmatched to any gene: 4. CDR3 sequence reads: CASSGQGAAYEQYF. In DNA, the CDR3 is TGTGCCAGCAGTGGGCAGGGGGCCGCCTACGAGCAGTACTTC.

The genes are TRBV5-1 and TRBJ2-7; tentative D call: TRBD2 (6 bases). The CDR3 is 14 residues long. V gave up 4 bases and J gave up 7 bases, with 18 bases separating them. In germline, CDR1 is SGHRS, CDR2 YFSETQ. DNA of the CDR3: TGCGCCAGCAGCCCCCTCGGGACTCCCGCTGAGCAGTACTTC. Translation gives CASSPLGTPAEQYF.

CDR3 DNA sequence: TGCGCCAGCAGCTTGGTGGGAGATTATGGCTACACCTTC. Translated: CASSLVGDYGYTF. The J gene is TRBJ1-2, the V gene TRBV5-1; D unresolved. V was pared by 0 bases and J by 5 bases, with 8 bases between. This CDR3 comprises 13 residues. In germline, CDR1 is SGHRS, CDR2 YFSETQ. The whole variable domain, filled in from reference TRBV5-1 and TRBJ1-2, reads KAGVTQTPRYLIKTRGQQVTLSCSPISGHRSVSWYQQTPGQGLQFLFEYFSETQRNKGNFPGRFSGRQFSNSRSEMNVSTLELGDSALYLCASSLVGDYGYTFGSGTRLTVV.

The chain employs TRBV10-1 and TRBJ2-7; 7 nucleotides match TRBD2. CDR1 and CDR2 from the germline V gene are WNHNN and SYGVQD (reference sequence). The trim removed 3 bases at V and 5 bases at J, leaving 13 bases unmatched. The CDR3 spans 16 residues. This CDR3 is CASSEGSSGMTHEQYF. The CDR3 bases are TGCGCCAGCAGTGAAGGGTCTAGCGGCATGACCCACGAGCAGTACTTC.

This clone appeared a few times. This chain joins TRBV6-1 and TRBJ1-4; maybe TRBD1 (6 bases). From germline, CDR1 is MNHNS and CDR2 SASEGT. V lost 2 bases to trimming and J lost 7 bases, with 11 bases between them. The CDR3 covers 14 residues. The CDR3 DNA follows: TGTGCCAGCAGTGAACAGGGGCTGGGTGAAAAACTGTTTTTT. Translating gives CASSEQGLGEKLFF.

The chain has TRBV2 and TRBJ1-1; 7 bases fit TRBD1. V shed 4 bases and J 2 bases; nucleotides not matched to a gene: 1. Germline V gives CDR1 SNHLY, CDR2 FYNNEI. This CDR3 comprises 13 residues. CDR3 DNA: TGTGCCAGCAGTGGACAGGGCAACACTGAAGCTTTCTTT. This encodes CASSGQGNTEAFF.

The V call is TRBV4-2, the J call TRBJ2-7; D is possibly TRBD2 (6 bases). Trimming removed 0 bases at V and 2 bases at J, with 8 bases between. CDR1 and CDR2 from the germline V gene are LGHNA and YNFKEQ. The CDR3 runs 14 residues. The CDR3 DNA is TGTGCCAGCAGCCAAGATGGCGGGACCTACGAGCAGTACTTC. This encodes CASSQDGGTYEQYF.

V is TRBV30 and J is TRBJ2-1, with 8 bases that match TRBD2. The CDR3 contains 14 residues. V lost 2 bases, J lost 0 bases, and 0 bases stayed unmatched. Germline values: CDR1 GTSNPN, CDR2 SVGIG (reference sequence). The CDR3 bases are TGTGCCTGGAGTCGGGGGGGCTCCTACAATGAGCAGTTCTTC. It encodes CAWSRGGSYNEQFF.